These 28 T cell receptor beta chains originate from one sample sequenced in a study of neoadjuvant anti-PD-1 for oral cavity cancer. Generated by immunoSEQ multiplex PCR, the TCRdb table keeps only in-frame clones and is missing some. The top ten hold over 2.5% of the sample, which has around 17,000 clones, around 60% seen once. The source material was PBMCs, sampled before nivolumab (anti-PD-1) treatment. Every receptor here comes from a person between 35 and 79 years old with oral cavity squamous cell carcinoma.

The count of this clone is one. The chain joins TRBV5-1 to TRBJ2-3; D assignment may be TRBD1 or TRBD2 (6 bases each). The germline gives CDR1 SGHRS, CDR2 YFSETQ. V dropped 3 bases and J dropped 0 bases, with 14 bases sitting between them. This CDR3 is built from 16 residues. The CDR3 loop reads CASSSGGGESTDTQYF. The CDR3 DNA reads as TGCGCCAGCAGCTCTGGAGGGGGAGAAAGCACAGATACGCAGTATTTT. The whole variable domain, remainder taken from reference TRBV5-1 and TRBJ2-3, is KAGVTQTPRYLIKTRGQQVTLSCSPISGHRSVSWYQQTPGQGLQFLFEYFSETQRNKGNFPGRFSGRQFSNSRSEMNVSTLELGDSALYLCASSSGGGESTDTQYFGPGTRLTVL.

The chain employs TRBV12-2 and TRBJ2-7; no check of the table's D call, TRBD2, against the DNA was made. TRBV12-2 is deemed a pseudogene. This CDR3 region has 16 residues. DNA of the CDR3: TGTGCAAGTCGCAGCGTTCCCGGGACTAGCGGGAACGAGCAGTACTTC. Translated: CASRSVPGTSGNEQYF.

This clone was counted between two and nine times. This chain connects TRBV7-2 to TRBJ2-3; D gene unclear. Trimming took 3 bases from V and 0 from J, leaving 10 bases between them. The length of the CDR3 is 15 residues. Germline V gives CDR1 SGHTA, CDR2 FQGNSA. In DNA, the CDR3 is TGTGCCAGCAGCTTTGTATCAACAAGCACAGATACGCAGTATTTT. The encoded protein is CASSFVSTSTDTQYF. Variable domain in full (rest from reference TRBV7-2 and TRBJ2-3): GAGVSQSPSNKVTEKGKDVELRCDPISGHTALYWYRQSLGQGLEFLIYFQGNSAPDKSGLPSDRFSAERTGGSVSTLTIQRTQQEDSAVYLCASSFVSTSTDTQYFGPGTRLTVL.

The chain has TRBV29-1 and TRBJ2-1; TRBD2 matches 13 bases. Losses at the gene ends were 4 bases for V and 6 bases for J; bases not matched to a gene: 6. In germline, CDR1 is SQVTM, CDR2 ANQGSEA. The CDR3 extends over 15 amino acids. In DNA, the CDR3 is TGCAGCGTTGGGACTAGCGGGAGTCGGCCCAATGAGCAGTTCTTC. It translates to CSVGTSGSRPNEQFF.

The rearrangement uses TRBV7-6 and TRBJ2-3; TRBD2 matches at 14 bases. CDR3 length equals 18 residues. The J segment lost 10 bases and the V segment lost 1 base, leaving 13 bases of the junction unmatched. Germline CDR1 reads SGHVS; CDR2 reads FNYEAQ. CDR3 nucleotides: TGTGCCAGCAGCTTAGGTACCGGGACTAGCGGGAGTTTCGGAGCGCAGTATTTT. This translates into CASSLGTGTSGSFGAQYF.

The chain carries TRBV2 and TRBJ2-3, with D unclear. The V end lost 3 bases, the J end lost 3 bases, and 10 bases lay between the germline ends. The CDR3 extends over 14 amino acids. The germline V gene has CDR1 SNHLY and CDR2 FYNNEI. CDR3 sequence (DNA): TGTGCCAGCAGTGACGGCCAATCGACAGATACGCAGTATTTT. This translates into CASSDGQSTDTQYF.

This rearrangement joins TRBV7-9 to TRBJ2-7, with D unclear. CDR1 is SEHNR, CDR2 FQNEAQ, per germline (reference sequence). This CDR3 has 16 residues. V lost 4 bases and J lost 2, with 18 bases in between. CDR3 sequence reads: CASSSDAGLSPYEQYF. CDR3 sequence (DNA): TGTGCCAGCAGCTCTGACGCCGGGCTGTCTCCCTACGAGCAGTACTTC.

The V gene is TRBV6-5, the J gene TRBJ2-7; D is uncertain. The germline V and J ends were trimmed by 5 bases and 1 base, with 12 bases remaining between them. The germline V gene encodes CDR1 MNHEY and CDR2 SVGAGI. The CDR3 is 14 residues long. CDR3 in DNA: TGTGCCAGCAGTCCCTGGGCCGTTTCCTACGAGCAGTACTTC. Its translation: CASSPWAVSYEQYF.

The gene calls are TRBV11-2 and TRBJ1-1, with D perhaps TRBD1 (5 bases). Germline lookup yields CDR1 SGHAT and CDR2 FQNNGV. The V end lost 5 bases, the J end lost 0 bases, and 10 bases lay between the germline ends. The CDR3 is made up of 14 amino acids. CDR3 protein: CASSAGPMNTEAFF. CDR3 DNA: TGTGCCAGCAGCGCGGGACCGATGAACACTGAAGCTTTCTTT. Complete variable domain (other parts from reference TRBV11-2 and TRBJ1-1): EAGVAQSPRYKIIEKRQSVAFWCNPISGHATLYWYQQILGQGPKLLIQFQNNGVVDDSQLPKDRFSAERLKGVDSTLKIQPAKLEDSAVYLCASSAGPMNTEAFFGQGTRLTVV.

The chain recombines TRBV19 with TRBJ1-2; no clear D. The germline V gene has CDR1 LNHDA and CDR2 SQIVND (reference sequence). This CDR3 is built from 13 residues. The V end lost 5 bases, the J end lost 6 bases, and 13 bases lay between the germline ends. The CDR3 loop is CASSWRGGDGYTF. The CDR3 nucleotides are TGTGCCAGTAGTTGGCGGGGAGGAGATGGCTACACCTTC.

This clone has only a few counts. The rearrangement links TRBV5-6 to TRBJ2-6; the D is unclear. The V end was cut by 0 bases, the J end by 2 bases, with 15 bases between. CDR1 is SGHDT and CDR2 is YYEEEE in the germline V gene. This CDR3 contains 18 residues. DNA for the CDR3: TGTGCCAGCAGCTTGGGTAAGAAGGCTCCACCTGGGGCCAACGTCCTGACTTTC. Translated: CASSLGKKAPPGANVLTF.

This clone was seen only a few times. The chain recombines TRBV19 with TRBJ2-1; the match to TRBD1 covers 8 bases. Germline CDR1 reads LNHDA; CDR2 reads SQIVND (reference sequence). The CDR3 has 17 residues. V dropped 9 bases and J dropped 7; count of bases not matched to a gene: 20. The CDR3, as DNA: TGTGCCAGCACCCGGACAGGGAGCGCGGTCCTGGGGAATGAGCAGTTCTTC. Amino acid sequence: CASTRTGSAVLGNEQFF.

The V call is TRBV2, the J call TRBJ2-1; D may be TRBD1 or TRBD2 (5 bases each). This CDR3 has 14 residues. V gave up 5 bases and J gave up 1 base, with 9 bases separating them. In germline, CDR1 is SNHLY, CDR2 FYNNEI. The CDR3 sequence is CASSSGTSYNEQFF. DNA for the CDR3: TGTGCCAGCAGTTCCGGGACGTCCTACAATGAGCAGTTCTTC.

This chain links TRBV4-1 with TRBJ2-6, with 9 bases aligning to TRBD1. CDR1 MGHRA and CDR2 YSYEKL come from the germline V gene. The CDR3 loop spans 17 amino acids. Trimming took 4 bases from V and 6 from J; bases not matched to a gene: 10. The CDR3 region is CASSPGTGSLQANVLTF. The CDR3 DNA reads TGCGCCAGCAGCCCCGGGACAGGGTCGTTACAGGCCAACGTCCTGACTTTC.

This clone was counted once. The J gene is TRBJ2-3, the V gene TRBV7-6; D not certain. The germline CDR1 and CDR2 sequences are SGHVS and FNYEAQ. V lost 3 bases and J 2 bases, leaving 9 bases between the germline ends. This CDR3 has 14 residues. CDR3 sequence (DNA): TGTGCCAGCAGCTTTGTAGGCTACACAGATACGCAGTATTTT. It codes for CASSFVGYTDTQYF.

The V call is TRBV9, the J call TRBJ2-3; 8 bases line up with TRBD2. Germline-derived CDR1 and CDR2 are SGDLS and YYNGEE. The V segment lost 3 bases and the J segment 8 bases; nucleotides outside the gene matches: 2. This CDR3 contains 12 residues. CDR3 nucleotides: TGTGCCAGCAGCGGTGCGGGGGGTACGCAGTATTTT. This translates into CASSGAGGTQYF.

The chain uses TRBV10-3 and TRBJ2-5; D is undetermined. V lost 5 bases, J lost 3 bases, and 10 bases lay in between. The CDR3 length is 13 residues. Germline loops: CDR1 ENHRY, CDR2 SYGVKD. The DNA for the CDR3 is TGTGCCATCAGTTCAAGGGCAGAAGAGACCCAGTACTTC. The encoded protein is CAISSRAEETQYF.

The chain is built from TRBV10-3 and TRBJ2-7; tentatively, D is TRBD2 (7 bases). The CDR3 is 12 amino acids. CDR1 is ENHRY, CDR2 SYGVKD, per germline. V lost 11 bases, J lost 3 bases, and 14 bases lay in between. The CDR3 DNA sequence: TGTGCCTGCCTTAGGGGGGGCTACGAGCAGTACTTC. This translates into CACLRGGYEQYF.

The genes are TRBV29-1 and TRBJ1-1; D uncertain. V was clipped by 4 bases and J by 0 bases, with 21 bases between them. CDR3 length: 17 amino acids. The germline gives CDR1 SQVTM, CDR2 ANQGSEA. Written as DNA, the CDR3 is TGCAGCGTTGTGGCAGGATCCCGCCATGAGATGAACACTGAAGCTTTCTTT. Translated: CSVVAGSRHEMNTEAFF.

This rearrangement joins TRBV10-1 to TRBJ2-3, with TRBD1 as a possible D gene (6 bases). CDR3 size: 15 residues. Germline CDR1 reads WNHNN; CDR2 reads SYGVQD (reference sequence). Deletions cut 5 bases from V and 5 bases from J, with 17 bases between. In DNA, the CDR3 is TGCGCCAGCAGTCGTAATAGGGGGATGATAGATACGCAGTATTTT. Translating gives CASSRNRGMIDTQYF.

The chain recombines TRBV6-1 with TRBJ1-1, with D possibly matching TRBD1 (5 bases). The CDR3 extends over 14 amino acids. Trimming stripped 6 bases from V and 0 bases from J, with 11 bases between. Germline CDR1 and CDR2: MNHNS and SASEGT. Here the CDR3 DNA reads TGTGCCAGCAGAGGTCGACAGTTGAACACTGAAGCTTTCTTT. Its translation is CASRGRQLNTEAFF.

V gene TRBV6-1 combines with J gene TRBJ2-1; 13 nucleotides align to TRBD2. This CDR3 comprises 15 residues. Trimming at V came to 7 bases and at J to 4 bases, leaving 4 bases not matched to a gene. Germline CDR1 reads MNHNS; CDR2 reads SASEGT. Written as DNA, the CDR3 is TGTGCCAGCACCCCACTAGCGGGAGGGTACAATGAGCAGTTCTTC. Its protein is CASTPLAGGYNEQFF.

This clone was found once. The chain carries TRBV5-1 and TRBJ2-1; 8 bases are a match to TRBD2. V dropped 4 bases and J dropped 2; count of bases not matched to a gene: 20. The CDR3 is 20 residues long. The germline V gene encodes CDR1 SGHRS and CDR2 YFSETQ. This CDR3 is CASSPTTLAGPTVTYNEQFF. Written as DNA, the CDR3 is TGCGCCAGCAGCCCTACAACGTTAGCGGGACCCACAGTCACCTACAATGAGCAGTTCTTC.

The chain joins TRBV27 to TRBJ2-3, with 8 bases matching TRBD1. Germline CDR1 and CDR2: MNHEY and SMNVEV (reference sequence). The CDR3 runs 14 residues. J lost 6 bases, V lost 5 bases, and 7 bases had no gene match. The CDR3 loop is CASSRTGIWDTQYF. The CDR3 coding sequence is TGTGCCAGCAGTCGGACAGGGATTTGGGATACGCAGTATTTT.

The chain combines TRBV6-5 with TRBJ1-5; the match to TRBD1 covers 9 bases. Germline values: CDR1 MNHEY, CDR2 SVGAGI. CDR3 length: 15 amino acids. The V segment lost 0 bases and the J segment 4 bases; nucleotides outside the gene matches: 1. The CDR3 region is CASSYSGQGNQPQHF. The CDR3, as DNA: TGTGCCAGCAGTTACTCGGGACAGGGAAATCAGCCCCAGCATTTT.

There are a few counts of this clone. V is TRBV7-9 and J is TRBJ2-1, with a possible D match to TRBD2 (6 bases). The CDR3 spans 17 residues. CDR1 SEHNR and CDR2 FQNEAQ come from the germline V gene (reference sequence). The V and J ends lost 3 bases and 6 bases respectively, with 21 bases between them. Written as DNA, the CDR3 is TGTGCCAGCAGCTTGGCCGATAGCGGCTTAAGAATCAATGAGCAGTTCTTC. As protein: CASSLADSGLRINEQFF.

The chain employs TRBV6-1 and TRBJ2-1, with 11 nucleotides matching TRBD2. CDR3 length: 15 amino acids. CDR1 is MNHNS, CDR2 SASEGT, per germline. Trimming cost V 5 bases and J 3 bases; bases outside gene matches: 3. The CDR3 DNA reads as TGTGCCAGCAGTTCCGGGACTAGCGGCTACAATGAGCAGTTCTTC. Its protein product is CASSSGTSGYNEQFF.

V and J are TRBV11-2 and TRBJ2-7; 8 bases line up with TRBD2. Germline V gene sequence: CDR1 SGHAT, CDR2 FQNNGV. The CDR3 spans 15 residues. The V and J ends lost 6 bases and 4 bases, in that order; junction bases with no gene match: 11. The CDR3 spells CASSSQGAGVYEQYF. In DNA form, the CDR3 reads TGTGCCAGCAGTTCCCAAGGAGCGGGAGTATACGAGCAGTACTTC.